This TCR beta chain is from a study of blood T cell repertoires in COVID-19. Study summary: Acute and convalescent COVID-19 specimens originated in the United States, Italy and Spain.

Method: immunoSEQ multiplex PCR; TCRdb's copy keeps in-frame clones and lacks some. The sample has roughly 25,000 clones, around 90% seen once. This receptor was taken from a human donor in a cohort sampled during active COVID-19. The specimen sequenced was peripheral blood.

The CDR3 is CSVEAWDSSYEQYF. Written as DNA, the CDR3 is TGCAGCGTTGAAGCTTGGGACAGTTCCTACGAGCAGTACTTC. The chain employs TRBV29-1 and TRBJ2-7; 7 nucleotides match TRBD1. This CDR3 has 14 amino acids. Germline V gene sequence: CDR1 SQVTM, CDR2 ANQGSEA. The V segment lost 1 base and the J segment 1 base; nucleotides outside the gene matches: 4.